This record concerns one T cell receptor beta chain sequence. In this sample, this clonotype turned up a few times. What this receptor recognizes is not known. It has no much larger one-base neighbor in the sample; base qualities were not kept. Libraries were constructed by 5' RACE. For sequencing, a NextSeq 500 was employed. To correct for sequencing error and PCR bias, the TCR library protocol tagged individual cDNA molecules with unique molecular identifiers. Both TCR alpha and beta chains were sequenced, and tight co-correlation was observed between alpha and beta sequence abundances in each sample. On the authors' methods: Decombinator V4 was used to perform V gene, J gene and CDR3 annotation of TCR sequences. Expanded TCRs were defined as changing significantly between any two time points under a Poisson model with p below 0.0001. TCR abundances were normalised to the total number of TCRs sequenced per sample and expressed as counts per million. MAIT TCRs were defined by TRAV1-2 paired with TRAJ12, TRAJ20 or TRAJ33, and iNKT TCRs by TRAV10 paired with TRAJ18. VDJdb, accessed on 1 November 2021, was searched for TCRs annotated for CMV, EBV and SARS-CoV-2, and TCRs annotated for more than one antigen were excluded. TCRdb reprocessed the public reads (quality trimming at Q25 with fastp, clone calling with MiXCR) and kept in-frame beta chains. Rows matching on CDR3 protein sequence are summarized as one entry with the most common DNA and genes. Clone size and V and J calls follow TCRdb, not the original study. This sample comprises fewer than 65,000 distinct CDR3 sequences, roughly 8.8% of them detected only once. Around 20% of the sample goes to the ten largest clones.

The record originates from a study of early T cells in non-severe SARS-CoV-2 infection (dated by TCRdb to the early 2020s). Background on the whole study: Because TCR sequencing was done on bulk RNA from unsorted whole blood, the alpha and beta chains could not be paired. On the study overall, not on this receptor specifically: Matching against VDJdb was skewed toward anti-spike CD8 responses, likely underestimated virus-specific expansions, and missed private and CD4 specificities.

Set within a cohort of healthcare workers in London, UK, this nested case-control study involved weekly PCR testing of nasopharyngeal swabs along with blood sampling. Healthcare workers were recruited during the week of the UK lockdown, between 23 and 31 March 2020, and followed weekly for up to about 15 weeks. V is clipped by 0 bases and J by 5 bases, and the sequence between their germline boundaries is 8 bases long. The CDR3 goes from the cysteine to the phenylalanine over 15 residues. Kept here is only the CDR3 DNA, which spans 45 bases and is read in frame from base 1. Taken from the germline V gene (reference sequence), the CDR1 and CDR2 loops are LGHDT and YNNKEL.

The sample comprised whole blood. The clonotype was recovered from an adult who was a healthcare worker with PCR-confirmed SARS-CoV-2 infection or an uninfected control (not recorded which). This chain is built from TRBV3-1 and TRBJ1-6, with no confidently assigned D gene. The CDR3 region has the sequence CASSQDRKDNSPLHF. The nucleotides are TGTGCCAGCAGCCAAGACAGGAAGGATAATTCACCCCTCCACTTT.